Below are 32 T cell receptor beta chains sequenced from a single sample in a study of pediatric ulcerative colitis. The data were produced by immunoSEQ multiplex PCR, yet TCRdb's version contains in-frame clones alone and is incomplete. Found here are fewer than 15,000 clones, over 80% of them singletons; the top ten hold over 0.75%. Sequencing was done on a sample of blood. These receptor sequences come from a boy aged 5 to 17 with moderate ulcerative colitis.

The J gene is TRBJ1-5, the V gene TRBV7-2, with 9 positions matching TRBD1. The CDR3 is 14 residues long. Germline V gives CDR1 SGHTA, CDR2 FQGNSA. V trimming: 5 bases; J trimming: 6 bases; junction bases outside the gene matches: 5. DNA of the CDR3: TGTGCCAGCAGCCCACAGGGGGCGAGTCAGCCCCAGCATTTT. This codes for CASSPQGASQPQHF.

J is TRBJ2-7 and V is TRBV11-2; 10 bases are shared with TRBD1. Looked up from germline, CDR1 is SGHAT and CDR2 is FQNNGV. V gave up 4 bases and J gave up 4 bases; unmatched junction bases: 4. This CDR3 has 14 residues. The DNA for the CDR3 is TGTGCCAGCAGCTGGGGACAGGGGCCTTACGAGCAGTACTTC. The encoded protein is CASSWGQGPYEQYF.

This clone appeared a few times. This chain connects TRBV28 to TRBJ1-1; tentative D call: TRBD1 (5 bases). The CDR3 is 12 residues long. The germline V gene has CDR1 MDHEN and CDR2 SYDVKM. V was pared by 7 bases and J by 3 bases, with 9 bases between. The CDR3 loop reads CASTLGDTEAFF. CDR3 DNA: TGTGCCAGCACTCTGGGGGACACTGAAGCTTTCTTT.

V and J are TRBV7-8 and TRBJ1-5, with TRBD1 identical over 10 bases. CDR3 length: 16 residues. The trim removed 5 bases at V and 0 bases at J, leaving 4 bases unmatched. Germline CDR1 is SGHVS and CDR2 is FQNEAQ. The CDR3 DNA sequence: TGTGCCAGCAGCCTGGGGACAGGGGATAGCAATCAGCCCCAGCATTTT. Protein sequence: CASSLGTGDSNQPQHF.

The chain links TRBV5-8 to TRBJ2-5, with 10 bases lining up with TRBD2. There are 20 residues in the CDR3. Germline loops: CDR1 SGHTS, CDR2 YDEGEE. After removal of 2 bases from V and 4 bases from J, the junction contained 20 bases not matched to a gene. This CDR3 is CASSFVGRAGTSDEGETQYF. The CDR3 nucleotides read TGTGCCAGCAGCTTTGTCGGCCGAGCCGGGACTAGCGACGAGGGAGAGACCCAGTACTTC. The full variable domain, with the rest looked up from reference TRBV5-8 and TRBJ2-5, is EAGVTQSPTHLIKTRGQQATLRCSPISGHTSVYWYQQALGLGLQFLLWYDEGEERNRGNFPPRFSGRQFPNYSSELNVNALELEDSALYLCASSFVGRAGTSDEGETQYFGPGTRLLVL.

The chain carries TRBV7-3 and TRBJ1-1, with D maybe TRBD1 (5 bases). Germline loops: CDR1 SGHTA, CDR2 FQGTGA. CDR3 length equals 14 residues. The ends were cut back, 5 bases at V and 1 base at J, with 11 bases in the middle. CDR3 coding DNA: TGTGCCAGCAGCGAGCAGGGAGGGAACACTGAAGCTTTCTTT. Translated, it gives CASSEQGGNTEAFF.

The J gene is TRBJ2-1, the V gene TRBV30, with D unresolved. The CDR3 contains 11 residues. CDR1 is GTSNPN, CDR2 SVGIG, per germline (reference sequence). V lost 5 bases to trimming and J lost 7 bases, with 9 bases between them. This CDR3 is CAWARSNEQFF. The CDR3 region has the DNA TGTGCCTGGGCAAGAAGTAATGAGCAGTTCTTC.

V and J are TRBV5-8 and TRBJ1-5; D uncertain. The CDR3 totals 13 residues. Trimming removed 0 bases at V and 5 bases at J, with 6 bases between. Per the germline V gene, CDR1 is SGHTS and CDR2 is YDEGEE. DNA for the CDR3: TGTGCCAGCAGCTTGGTGCCCGATCAGCCCCAGCATTTT. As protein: CASSLVPDQPQHF. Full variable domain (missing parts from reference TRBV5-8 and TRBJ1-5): EAGVTQSPTHLIKTRGQQATLRCSPISGHTSVYWYQQALGLGLQFLLWYDEGEERNRGNFPPRFSGRQFPNYSSELNVNALELEDSALYLCASSLVPDQPQHFGDGTRLSIL.

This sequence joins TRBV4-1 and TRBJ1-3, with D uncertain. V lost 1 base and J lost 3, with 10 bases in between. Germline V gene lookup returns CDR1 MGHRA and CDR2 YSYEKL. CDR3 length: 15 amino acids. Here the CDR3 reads CASSQVIGFGNTIYF. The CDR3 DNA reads TGCGCCAGCAGCCAAGTCATCGGTTTTGGAAACACCATATATTTT.

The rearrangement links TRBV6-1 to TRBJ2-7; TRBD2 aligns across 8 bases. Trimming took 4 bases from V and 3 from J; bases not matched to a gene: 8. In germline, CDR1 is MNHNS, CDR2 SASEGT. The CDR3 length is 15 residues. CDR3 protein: CASSGDWLAGYEQYF. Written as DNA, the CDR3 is TGTGCCAGCAGTGGCGACTGGCTAGCGGGCTACGAGCAGTACTTC.

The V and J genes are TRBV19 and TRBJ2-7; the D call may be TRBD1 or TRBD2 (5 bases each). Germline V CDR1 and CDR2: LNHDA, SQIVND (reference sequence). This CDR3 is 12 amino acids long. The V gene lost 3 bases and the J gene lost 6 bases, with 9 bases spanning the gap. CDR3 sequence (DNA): TGTGCCAGTAGTATGGGGGTCGGCGAGCAGTACTTC. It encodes CASSMGVGEQYF.

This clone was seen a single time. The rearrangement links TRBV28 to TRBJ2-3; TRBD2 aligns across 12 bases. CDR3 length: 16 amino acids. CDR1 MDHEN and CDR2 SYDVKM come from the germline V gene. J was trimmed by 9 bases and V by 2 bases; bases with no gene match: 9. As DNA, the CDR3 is TGTGCCAGCAGTTTAGGCCAGGGACTAGCGGGCGACACGCAGTATTTT. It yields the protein CASSLGQGLAGDTQYF.

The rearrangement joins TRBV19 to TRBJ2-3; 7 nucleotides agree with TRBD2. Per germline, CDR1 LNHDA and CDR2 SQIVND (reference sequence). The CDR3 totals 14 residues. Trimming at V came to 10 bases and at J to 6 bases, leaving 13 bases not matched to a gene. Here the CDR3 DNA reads TGTGCCACTCAGGCGGGCGCCGGGGGGGATACGCAGTATTTT. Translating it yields CATQAGAGGDTQYF.

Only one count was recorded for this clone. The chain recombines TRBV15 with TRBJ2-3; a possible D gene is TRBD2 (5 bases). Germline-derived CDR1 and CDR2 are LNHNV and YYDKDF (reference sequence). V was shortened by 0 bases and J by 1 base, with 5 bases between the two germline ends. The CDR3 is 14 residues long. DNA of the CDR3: TGTGCCACCAGCAGAGACGGGGGCACAGATACGCAGTATTTT. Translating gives CATSRDGGTDTQYF.

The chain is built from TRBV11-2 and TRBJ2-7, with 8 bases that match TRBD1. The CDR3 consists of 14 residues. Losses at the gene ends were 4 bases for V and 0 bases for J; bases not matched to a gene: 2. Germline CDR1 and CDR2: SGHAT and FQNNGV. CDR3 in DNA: TGTGCCAGCAGCTGGGACAGGAGCTCCTACGAGCAGTACTTC. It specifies CASSWDRSSYEQYF.

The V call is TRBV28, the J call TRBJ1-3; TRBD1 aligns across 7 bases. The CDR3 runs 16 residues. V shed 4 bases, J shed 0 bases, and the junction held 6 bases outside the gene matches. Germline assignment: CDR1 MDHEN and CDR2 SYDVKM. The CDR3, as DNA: TGTGCCAGCAGTTGGGATGGACAGGACTCTGGAAACACCATATATTTT. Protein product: CASSWDGQDSGNTIYF.

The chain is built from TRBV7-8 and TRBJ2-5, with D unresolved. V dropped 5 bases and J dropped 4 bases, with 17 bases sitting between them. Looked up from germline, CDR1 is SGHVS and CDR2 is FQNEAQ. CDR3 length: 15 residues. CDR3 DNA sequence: TGTGCCAGCAGCCCTGAAAGGGTGGTAGGAGAGACCCAGTACTTC. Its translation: CASSPERVVGETQYF.

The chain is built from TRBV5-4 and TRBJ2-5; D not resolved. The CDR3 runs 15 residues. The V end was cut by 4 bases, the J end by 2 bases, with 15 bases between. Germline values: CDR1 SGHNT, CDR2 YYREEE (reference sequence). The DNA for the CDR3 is TGTGCCAGCAGCCCGGCGCCAACGACTCAAGAGACCCAGTACTTC. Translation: CASSPAPTTQETQYF.

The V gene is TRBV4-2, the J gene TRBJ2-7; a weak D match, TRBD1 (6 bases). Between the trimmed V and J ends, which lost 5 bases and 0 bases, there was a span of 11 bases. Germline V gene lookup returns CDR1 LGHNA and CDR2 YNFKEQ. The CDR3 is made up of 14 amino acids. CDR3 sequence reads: CASSSQGSSYEQYF. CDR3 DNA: TGTGCCAGCAGCTCCCAGGGGAGCTCCTACGAGCAGTACTTC.

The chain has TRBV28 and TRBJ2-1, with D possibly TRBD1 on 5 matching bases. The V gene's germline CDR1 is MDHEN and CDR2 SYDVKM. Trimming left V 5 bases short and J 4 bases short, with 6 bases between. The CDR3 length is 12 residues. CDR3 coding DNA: TGTGCCAGCAGTAAGGGGTACAATGAGCAGTTCTTC. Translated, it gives CASSKGYNEQFF.

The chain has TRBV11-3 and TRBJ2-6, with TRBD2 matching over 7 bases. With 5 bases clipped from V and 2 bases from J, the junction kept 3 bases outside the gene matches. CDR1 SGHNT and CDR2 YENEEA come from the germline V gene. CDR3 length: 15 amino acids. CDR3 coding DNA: TGTGCCAGCAGCCCGGCGGGAGCTGGGGCCAACGTCCTGACTTTC. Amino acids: CASSPAGAGANVLTF.

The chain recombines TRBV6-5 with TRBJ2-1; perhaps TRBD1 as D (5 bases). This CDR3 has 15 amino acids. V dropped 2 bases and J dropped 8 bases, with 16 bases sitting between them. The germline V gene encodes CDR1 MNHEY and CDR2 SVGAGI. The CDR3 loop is CASSYGTGPWDEQFF. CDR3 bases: TGTGCCAGCAGTTACGGTACAGGCCCTTGGGATGAGCAGTTCTTC.

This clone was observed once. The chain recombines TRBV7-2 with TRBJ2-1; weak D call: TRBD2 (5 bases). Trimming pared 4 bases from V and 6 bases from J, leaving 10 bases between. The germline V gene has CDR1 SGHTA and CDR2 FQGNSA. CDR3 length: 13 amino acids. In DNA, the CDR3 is TGTGCCAGCAGCTCCGGACTCCTCAATGAGCAGTTCTTC. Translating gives CASSSGLLNEQFF.

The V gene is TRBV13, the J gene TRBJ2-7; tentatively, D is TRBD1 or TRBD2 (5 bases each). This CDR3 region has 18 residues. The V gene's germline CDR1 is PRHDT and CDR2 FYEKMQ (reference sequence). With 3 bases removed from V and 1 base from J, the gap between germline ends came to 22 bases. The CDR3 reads CASSFLTGRGVASYEQYF. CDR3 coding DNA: TGTGCCAGCAGCTTCCTTACGGGACGAGGAGTCGCTTCCTACGAGCAGTACTTC.

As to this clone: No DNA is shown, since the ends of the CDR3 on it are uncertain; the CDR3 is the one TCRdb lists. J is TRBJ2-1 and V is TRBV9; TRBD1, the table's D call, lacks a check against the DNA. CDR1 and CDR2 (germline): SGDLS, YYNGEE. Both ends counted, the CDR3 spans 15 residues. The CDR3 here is CASSVAGGTGGQEFF.

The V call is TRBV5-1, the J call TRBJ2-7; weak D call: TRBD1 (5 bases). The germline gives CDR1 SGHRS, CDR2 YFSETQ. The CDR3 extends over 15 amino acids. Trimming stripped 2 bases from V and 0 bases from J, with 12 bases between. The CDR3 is CASSFFAGPSYEQYF. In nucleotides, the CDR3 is TGCGCCAGCAGCTTTTTCGCAGGGCCCTCCTACGAGCAGTACTTC.

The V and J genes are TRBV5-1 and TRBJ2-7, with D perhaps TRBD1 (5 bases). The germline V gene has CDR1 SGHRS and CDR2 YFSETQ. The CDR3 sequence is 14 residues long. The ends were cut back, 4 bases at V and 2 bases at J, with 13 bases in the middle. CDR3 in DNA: TGCGCCAGCAGCGAAGGGGTATCGGCCTACGAGCAGTACTTC. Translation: CASSEGVSAYEQYF. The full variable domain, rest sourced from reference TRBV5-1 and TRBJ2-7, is KAGVTQTPRYLIKTRGQQVTLSCSPISGHRSVSWYQQTPGQGLQFLFEYFSETQRNKGNFPGRFSGRQFSNSRSEMNVSTLELGDSALYLCASSEGVSAYEQYFGPGTRLTVT.

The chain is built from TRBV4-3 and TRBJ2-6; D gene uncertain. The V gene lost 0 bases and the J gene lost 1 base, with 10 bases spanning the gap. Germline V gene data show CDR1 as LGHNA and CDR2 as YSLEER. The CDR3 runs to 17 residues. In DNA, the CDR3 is TGCGCCAGCAGCCAAGATATAGTGGGGTCTGGGGCCAACGTCCTGACTTTC. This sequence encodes CASSQDIVGSGANVLTF.

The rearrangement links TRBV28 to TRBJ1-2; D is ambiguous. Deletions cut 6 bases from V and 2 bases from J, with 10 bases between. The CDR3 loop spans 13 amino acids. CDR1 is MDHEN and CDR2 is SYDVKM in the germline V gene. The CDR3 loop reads CASSVGINYGYTF. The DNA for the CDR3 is TGTGCCAGCAGCGTCGGGATAAACTATGGCTACACCTTC.

CDR3 bases: TGTGCCAGCACCCTAGGGGGGAAGGGTGGCTACACCTTC. Translation: CASTLGGKGGYTF. The V and J genes are TRBV28 and TRBJ1-2, with TRBD1 as a possible D gene (6 bases). V was trimmed by 7 bases and J by 7 bases, leaving 16 bases between them. The V gene's germline CDR1 is MDHEN and CDR2 SYDVKM. This CDR3 has 13 amino acids.

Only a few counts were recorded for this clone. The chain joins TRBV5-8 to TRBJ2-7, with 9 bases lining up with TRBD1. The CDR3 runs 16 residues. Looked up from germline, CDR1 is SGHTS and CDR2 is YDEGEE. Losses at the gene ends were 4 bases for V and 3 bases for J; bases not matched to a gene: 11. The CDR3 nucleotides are TGTGCCAGCAGCCTGATCCCGGGACAGGGAATCTACGAGCAGTACTTC. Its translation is CASSLIPGQGIYEQYF.

This CDR3 is CASRDEETQYF. CDR3 bases: TGTGCCAGCAGGGACGAAGAGACCCAGTACTTC. The rearrangement joins TRBV7-8 to TRBJ2-5; D remains ambiguous. CDR3 length: 11 residues. Germline lookup yields CDR1 SGHVS and CDR2 FQNEAQ. Trimming cost V 6 bases and J 3 bases, with 5 bases left between them.